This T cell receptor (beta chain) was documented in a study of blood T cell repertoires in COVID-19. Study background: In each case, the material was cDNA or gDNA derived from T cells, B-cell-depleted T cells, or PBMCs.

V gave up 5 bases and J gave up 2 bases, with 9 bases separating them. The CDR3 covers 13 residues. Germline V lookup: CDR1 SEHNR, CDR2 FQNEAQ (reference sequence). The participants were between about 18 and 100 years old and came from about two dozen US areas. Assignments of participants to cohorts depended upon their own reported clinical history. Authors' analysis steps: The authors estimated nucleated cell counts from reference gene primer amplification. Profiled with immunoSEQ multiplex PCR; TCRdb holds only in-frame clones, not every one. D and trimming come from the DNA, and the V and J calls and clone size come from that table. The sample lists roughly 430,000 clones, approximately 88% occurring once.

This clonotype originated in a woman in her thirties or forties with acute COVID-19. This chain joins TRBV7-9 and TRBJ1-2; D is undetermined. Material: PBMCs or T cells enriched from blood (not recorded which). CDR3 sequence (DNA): TGTGCCAGCAGCACGACACCCAACTATGGCTACACCTTC. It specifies CASSTTPNYGYTF.